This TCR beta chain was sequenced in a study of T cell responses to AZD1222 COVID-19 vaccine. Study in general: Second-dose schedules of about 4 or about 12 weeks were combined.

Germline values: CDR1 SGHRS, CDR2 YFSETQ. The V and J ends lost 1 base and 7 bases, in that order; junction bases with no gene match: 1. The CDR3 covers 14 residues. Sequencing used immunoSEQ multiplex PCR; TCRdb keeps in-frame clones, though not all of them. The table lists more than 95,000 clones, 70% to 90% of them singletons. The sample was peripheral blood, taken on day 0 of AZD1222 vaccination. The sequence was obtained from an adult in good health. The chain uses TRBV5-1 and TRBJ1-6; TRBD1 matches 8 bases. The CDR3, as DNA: TGCGCCAGCAGCTTGCGACAGGGGAATTCACCCCTCCACTTT. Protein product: CASSLRQGNSPLHF.